The 20 T cell receptor beta chains reported below all come from one sample, sequenced in a study of cytomegalovirus exposure and HLA in healthy donors. Using immunoSEQ multiplex PCR, the repertoire was profiled, and TCRdb retains in-frame clones only, with some absent. The sample consists of hundreds of thousands of clones, roughly 87% of them appearing once. The sequenced sample consisted of PBMCs. These receptors all come from a woman between 18 and 29 years old in good health and CMV-seropositive.

As to this clone: The same CDR3 can be traced to other DNA sequences in this sample. This chain uses TRBV18 with TRBJ2-7; TRBD1 matches 10 bases. The V gene's germline CDR1 is KGHSH and CDR2 LQKENI. The V and J ends lost 2 bases and 5 bases, in that order; junction bases with no gene match: 0. The CDR3 has 13 residues. CDR3 in DNA: TGTGCCAGCTCACCAGGGACAGGGGACGAGCAGTACTTC. Protein sequence: CASSPGTGDEQYF.

This clone was detected only a few times. The chain links TRBV13 to TRBJ1-5; D remains ambiguous. The germline CDR1 and CDR2 sequences are PRHDT and FYEKMQ (reference sequence). The CDR3 is 14 amino acids. Trimming removed 0 bases from V and 1 base from J, with 4 bases in between. The CDR3 here is CASSLGESNQPQHF. Written as DNA, the CDR3 is TGTGCCAGCAGCTTAGGGGAGAGCAATCAGCCCCAGCATTTT.

The CDR3 reads CAIDRESIYGYTF. In DNA form, the CDR3 reads TGTGCCATCGACAGGGAAAGTATCTATGGCTACACCTTC. The chain carries TRBV6-1 and TRBJ1-2; 7 nucleotides match TRBD1. The V and J ends lost 10 bases and 4 bases, in that order; junction bases with no gene match: 9. Germline lookup yields CDR1 MNHNS and CDR2 SASEGT. This CDR3 spans 13 amino acids.

This clone was picked up a small number of times. This chain joins TRBV6-5 and TRBJ1-5, with 8 bases lining up with TRBD1. The CDR3 totals 14 residues. Germline lookup yields CDR1 MNHEY and CDR2 SVGAGI. The junction had 8 bases not matched to a gene; V was cut back by 6 bases and J by 7 bases. The CDR3 here is CASRRGQGGQPQHF. In DNA form, the CDR3 reads TGTGCCAGCAGGCGCGGACAGGGTGGACAGCCCCAGCATTTT.

This clone has only one observation. This chain uses TRBV6-6 with TRBJ2-7; D may be TRBD1 (6 bases). CDR3 size: 13 residues. With 2 bases removed from V and 6 bases from J, the gap between germline ends came to 11 bases. Germline assignment: CDR1 MNHNY and CDR2 SVGAGI (reference sequence). The CDR3 loop reads CASSYTGSGEQYF. For the CDR3, the DNA is TGTGCCAGCAGTTACACAGGGTCAGGCGAGCAGTACTTC.

The chain employs TRBV29-1 and TRBJ1-1; 8 positions agree with TRBD1. Germline V lookup: CDR1 SQVTM, CDR2 ANQGSEA. The CDR3 runs to 12 residues. J gave up 3 bases and V 7 bases, and 4 bases lay outside the gene matches. The CDR3 nucleotides are TGCAGCGCCGGACAGGGATACACTGAAGCTTTCTTT. As protein: CSAGQGYTEAFF.

The chain's CDR3 is CASTIGRVVAFF. CDR3 bases: TGTGCCAGTACCATCGGCAGGGTAGTTGCTTTCTTT. The rearrangement joins TRBV19 to TRBJ1-1; D might be TRBD1 (5 bases). The CDR3 totals 12 residues. Germline V gene data show CDR1 as LNHDA and CDR2 as SQIVND (reference sequence). V lost 7 bases and J 11 bases, leaving 17 bases between the germline ends.

This chain uses TRBV2 with TRBJ1-2, with 7 bases lining up with TRBD1. The CDR3 runs to 14 residues. The germline gives CDR1 SNHLY, CDR2 FYNNEI. J was trimmed by 1 base and V by 4 bases; bases with no gene match: 3. The CDR3 protein is CASSGDSFNYGYTF. CDR3 DNA sequence: TGTGCCAGCAGTGGGGACAGTTTTAACTATGGCTACACCTTC. The full variable domain, completed using reference TRBV2 and TRBJ1-2, is EPEVTQTPSHQVTQMGQEVILRCVPISNHLYFYWYRQILGQKVEFLVSFYNNEISEKSEIFDDQFSVERPDGSNFTLKIRSTKLEDSAMYFCASSGDSFNYGYTFGSGTRLTVV.

This chain connects TRBV5-1 to TRBJ2-1; 13 positions agree with TRBD2. The CDR3 is made up of 16 amino acids. Germline V gene sequence: CDR1 SGHRS, CDR2 YFSETQ. V lost 3 bases and J lost 5; bases outside the gene matches: 5. The CDR3: CASSSLGLAGDNEQFF. DNA of the CDR3: TGCGCCAGCAGCTCCCTTGGACTAGCGGGAGACAATGAGCAGTTCTTC.

The rearrangement joins TRBV19 to TRBJ2-1; 9 nucleotides align to TRBD2. This CDR3 is built from 12 residues. V shed 10 bases, J shed 5 bases, and the junction held 3 bases outside the gene matches. Germline V lookup: CDR1 LNHDA, CDR2 SQIVND (reference sequence). The CDR3 here is CATLAGDNEQFF. In DNA, the CDR3 is TGTGCCACTTTAGCGGGGGACAATGAGCAGTTCTTC.

This rearrangement joins TRBV27 to TRBJ2-7; 9 nucleotides align to TRBD1. Germline V gene data show CDR1 as MNHEY and CDR2 as SMNVEV (reference sequence). J gave up 6 bases and V 5 bases, and 8 bases lay outside the gene matches. The CDR3 runs to 14 residues. CDR3 residues: CASSPDRGQGEQYF. CDR3 bases: TGTGCCAGCAGTCCGGACAGGGGACAGGGCGAGCAGTACTTC.

The chain couples TRBV27 to TRBJ2-1; the match to TRBD2 covers 10 bases. This CDR3 has 15 residues. Germline CDR1 MNHEY, CDR2 SMNVEV (reference sequence). J was trimmed by 12 bases and V by 6 bases; bases with no gene match: 14. The CDR3 loop is CASRTLAGAKYTQFF. CDR3 coding DNA: TGTGCCAGCAGGACTCTAGCGGGAGCGAAGTATACGCAGTTCTTC.

The chain is built from TRBV6-1 and TRBJ1-1; tentatively, D is TRBD1 (5 bases). The CDR3 runs 13 residues. Looked up from germline, CDR1 is MNHNS and CDR2 is SASEGT. Trimming pared 10 bases from V and 4 bases from J, leaving 16 bases between. CDR3 protein: CATKGLLSTEAFF. Here the CDR3 DNA reads TGTGCCACAAAGGGGCTTCTGAGCACTGAAGCTTTCTTT.

The V call is TRBV27, the J call TRBJ2-5, with a possible D match to TRBD2 (5 bases). V lost 7 bases, J lost 2 bases, and 17 bases lay in between. The CDR3 is 15 residues long. Germline lookup yields CDR1 MNHEY and CDR2 SMNVEV (reference sequence). This CDR3 is CASMRREGGQETQYF. DNA for the CDR3: TGTGCCAGCATGAGGCGCGAGGGCGGACAAGAGACCCAGTACTTC.

This chain uses TRBV7-9 with TRBJ2-7, with TRBD2 as a possible D gene (7 bases). The CDR3 consists of 14 residues. V was cut by 7 bases and J by 0 bases, with 13 bases left in between. Germline-derived CDR1 and CDR2 are SEHNR and FQNEAQ (reference sequence). Here the CDR3 DNA reads TGTGCCAGCACCCGGGGGGCTCTCTCCTACGAGCAGTACTTC. It translates to CASTRGALSYEQYF.

The chain recombines TRBV5-4 with TRBJ2-2; tentative D call: TRBD1 (7 bases). There are 16 residues in the CDR3. V was pared by 3 bases and J by 8 bases, with 20 bases between. Germline V gives CDR1 SGHNT, CDR2 YYREEE (reference sequence). The CDR3 bases are TGTGCCAGCAGCTCACGGGACAGCGGGTTCGCAGGGGAGCTGTTTTTT. Amino acid sequence: CASSSRDSGFAGELFF. Together with reference TRBV5-4 and TRBJ2-2, the CDR3 gives the full variable domain: ETGVTQSPTHLIKTRGQQVTLRCSSQSGHNTVSWYQQALGQGPQFIFQYYREEENGRGNFPPRFSGLQFPNYSSELNVNALELDDSALYLCASSSRDSGFAGELFFGEGSRLTVL.

The chain combines TRBV30 with TRBJ2-7; maybe TRBD2 (5 bases). This CDR3 spans 13 amino acids. Germline V gene lookup returns CDR1 GTSNPN and CDR2 SVGIG (reference sequence). Trimming removed 2 bases at V and 2 bases at J, with 10 bases between. The CDR3 sequence is CAWSPGITYEQYF. Written as DNA, the CDR3 is TGTGCCTGGAGTCCCGGGATTACCTACGAGCAGTACTTC. Combining the CDR3 with reference TRBV30 and TRBJ2-7 gives the whole variable domain SQTIHQWPATLVQPVGSPLSLECTVEGTSNPNLYWYRQAAGRGLQLLFYSVGIGQISSEVPQNLSASRPQDRQFILSSKKLLLSDSGFYLCAWSPGITYEQYFGPGTRLTVT.

This chain links TRBV29-1 with TRBJ2-7, with D possibly TRBD2 on 6 matching bases. This CDR3 is 15 amino acids long. The germline V gene encodes CDR1 SQVTM and CDR2 ANQGSEA. V dropped 1 base and J dropped 4 bases, with 17 bases sitting between them. DNA of the CDR3: TGCAGCGTTGAAGCCCCAGGGAAAGGAGGGTACGAGCAGTACTTC. It codes for CSVEAPGKGGYEQYF.

CDR3: CATSTSKGGHGYTF. The CDR3 region has the DNA TGTGCCACCAGCACATCTAAGGGGGGGCACGGCTACACCTTC. The V gene is TRBV15, the J gene TRBJ1-2; tentative D call: TRBD1 (6 bases). Deletions cut 4 bases from V and 8 bases from J, with 17 bases between. Germline-derived CDR1 and CDR2 are LNHNV and YYDKDF (reference sequence). The CDR3 is 14 residues long.

This chain uses TRBV9 with TRBJ2-1, with 7 bases aligning to TRBD2. CDR1 SGDLS and CDR2 YYNGEE come from the germline V gene. After removal of 3 bases from V and 6 bases from J, the junction contained 3 bases not matched to a gene. This CDR3 spans 13 amino acids. The CDR3 here is CASSARTSNEQFF. The DNA for the CDR3 is TGTGCCAGCAGCGCTCGGACTAGCAATGAGCAGTTCTTC.